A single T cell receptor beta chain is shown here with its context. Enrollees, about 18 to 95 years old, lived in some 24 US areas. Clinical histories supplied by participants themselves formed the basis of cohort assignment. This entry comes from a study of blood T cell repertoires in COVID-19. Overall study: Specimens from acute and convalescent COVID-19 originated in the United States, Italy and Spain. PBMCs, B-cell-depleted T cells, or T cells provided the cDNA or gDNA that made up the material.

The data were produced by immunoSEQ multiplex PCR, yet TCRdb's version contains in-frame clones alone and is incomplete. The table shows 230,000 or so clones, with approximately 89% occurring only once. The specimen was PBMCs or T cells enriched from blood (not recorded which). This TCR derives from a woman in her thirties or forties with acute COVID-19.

The CDR3 region has the DNA TGTGCCAGCAGCGTTGCTGGACAGGCTCCTTATGGCTACACCTTC. Translated: CASSVAGQAPYGYTF. This chain connects TRBV11-3 to TRBJ1-2; 7 positions agree with TRBD1. The CDR3 length is 15 residues. After removal of 5 bases from V and 5 bases from J, the junction contained 11 bases not matched to a gene. CDR1 is SGHNT and CDR2 is YENEEA in the germline V gene.